The 13 T cell receptor beta chains reported below all come from one sample, sequenced in a study of blood T cell repertoires in COVID-19. The protocol was immunoSEQ multiplex PCR, while the TCRdb copy is restricted to in-frame clones and leaves out a portion. In the table there are 250,000 or so clones, approximately 83% of which are singletons. The sample comprised PBMCs or T cells enriched from blood (not recorded which). Receptors originate from a woman aged 40 to 55 who had been exposed to COVID-19.

This clone came up many times. The J gene is TRBJ2-2, the V gene TRBV24-1, with 10 bases fitting TRBD2. The CDR3 covers 16 residues. CDR1 is KGHDR, CDR2 SFDVKD, per germline. Trimming cost V 12 bases and J 5 bases; bases outside gene matches: 14. CDR3 nucleotides: TGTGCCGCTAGCCCCAGGACAGCGGGAGGGACCGGGGAGCTGTTTTTT. This codes for CAASPRTAGGTGELFF.

The CDR3 protein is CASSLSMVRARGYTF. The CDR3 bases are TGTGCCAGCAGCTTGAGTATGGTCAGGGCAAGGGGCTACACCTTC. The chain has TRBV5-4 and TRBJ1-2; possibly TRBD1 for D (5 bases). CDR1 is SGHNT, CDR2 YYREEE, per germline (reference sequence). Trimming stripped 1 base from V and 8 bases from J, with 18 bases between. CDR3 length: 15 amino acids.

This clone showed up just a few times. This chain joins TRBV7-6 and TRBJ2-2; D is unresolved. Germline CDR1 reads SGHVS; CDR2 reads FNYEAQ. This CDR3 is built from 13 residues. Deletions cut 0 bases from V and 7 bases from J, with 6 bases between. The CDR3 spells CASSLASFGELFF. The CDR3, as DNA: TGTGCCAGCAGCTTAGCGTCTTTCGGGGAGCTGTTTTTT.

The V gene is TRBV7-2, the J gene TRBJ1-3; 7 bases fit TRBD1. The CDR3 contains 15 residues. The germline gives CDR1 SGHTA, CDR2 FQGNSA. Germline trimming cut 2 bases from V and 2 bases from J; bases unmatched to any gene: 3. This CDR3 is CASSLSGTAGNTIYF. CDR3 nucleotides: TGTGCCAGCAGCTTATCAGGGACAGCTGGAAACACCATATATTTT.

J is TRBJ1-2 and V is TRBV12-3 or TRBV12-4; 9 nucleotides line up with TRBD1. With V trimmed by 6 bases and J by 6 bases, 2 bases remained unmatched. The length of the CDR3 is 12 residues. The CDR3 region has the DNA TGTGCCAGCAGCGACAGGGGGAATGGCTACACCTTC. Translated, it gives CASSDRGNGYTF.

The DNA of the CDR3 is TGCGCCAGCAGCCAAGATCTGGGGGGGCCCCAGCATTTT. This translates into CASSQDLGGPQHF. This chain joins TRBV4-3 and TRBJ1-5; D might be TRBD1 (5 bases). The CDR3 is made up of 13 amino acids. CDR1 LGHNA and CDR2 YSLEER come from the germline V gene. Trimming stripped 0 bases from V and 9 bases from J, with 9 bases between.

The rearrangement uses TRBV29-1 and TRBJ1-2; tentative D call: TRBD1 (5 bases). With 3 bases removed from V and 5 bases from J, the gap between germline ends came to 19 bases. The CDR3 is 15 amino acids. Germline V CDR1 and CDR2: SQVTM, ANQGSEA. DNA of the CDR3: TGCAGCGTTGATAATACAGGCAGAAAGAAATATGGCTACACCTTC. It translates to CSVDNTGRKKYGYTF.

Here the CDR3 DNA reads TGTGCCAGCAGTGGCGGTAATACCCCGGGACTAGCGGGGCCCTACGAGCAGTACTTC. Translating gives CASSGGNTPGLAGPYEQYF. The J gene is TRBJ2-7, the V gene TRBV2; 13 bases fit TRBD2. The CDR3 has 19 amino acids. The V segment lost 4 bases and the J segment 2 bases; nucleotides outside the gene matches: 14. The germline V gene has CDR1 SNHLY and CDR2 FYNNEI.

This clone was recorded a few times. The rearrangement uses TRBV5-1 and TRBJ2-7; D not resolved. The CDR3 has 15 amino acids. Germline V CDR1 and CDR2: SGHRS, YFSETQ. V was cut by 4 bases and J by 0 bases, with 14 bases left in between. The CDR3 nucleotides are TGCGCCAGCAGCCCAGACGGATGGAGCTCCTACGAGCAGTACTTC. This gives the protein CASSPDGWSSYEQYF. The whole variable domain, filled in from reference TRBV5-1 and TRBJ2-7, reads KAGVTQTPRYLIKTRGQQVTLSCSPISGHRSVSWYQQTPGQGLQFLFEYFSETQRNKGNFPGRFSGRQFSNSRSEMNVSTLELGDSALYLCASSPDGWSSYEQYFGPGTRLTVT.

The DNA of the CDR3 is TGTGCCAGCTCACCCTACTCAGGCTCCACAGATACGCAGTATTTT. Protein: CASSPYSGSTDTQYF. The gene calls are TRBV18 and TRBJ2-3; no definite D call. Germline CDR1 and CDR2: KGHSH and LQKENI. The CDR3 runs 15 residues. With 3 bases removed from V and 2 bases from J, the gap between germline ends came to 12 bases.

The chain couples TRBV18 to TRBJ2-3; no definite D call. The V end was cut by 3 bases, the J end by 4 bases, with 8 bases between. Germline V gene lookup returns CDR1 KGHSH and CDR2 LQKENI. The CDR3 consists of 13 residues. CDR3 sequence reads: CASSPLAADTQYF. The CDR3 DNA reads as TGTGCCAGCTCACCCTTGGCTGCAGATACGCAGTATTTT.

This sequence joins TRBV19 and TRBJ1-1, with D hard to call. This CDR3 contains 15 residues. Germline V CDR1 and CDR2: LNHDA, SQIVND (reference sequence). Trimming shortened V by 2 bases and J by 8 bases, and 18 bases separated the two germline ends. This CDR3 reads CASSILPVALREAFF. The CDR3, as DNA: TGTGCCAGTAGTATATTACCCGTCGCTCTGAGAGAAGCTTTCTTT.

The chain carries TRBV21-1 and TRBJ1-5; the table names TRBD1, a call not compared with the DNA. TRBV21-1 is noted as a pseudogene. The CDR3 runs to 13 residues. As DNA, the CDR3 is TGTGCCAGCAGCGTGGGACACCGGGCGCCCCAGCATTTT. Encoded protein: CASSVGHRAPQHF.